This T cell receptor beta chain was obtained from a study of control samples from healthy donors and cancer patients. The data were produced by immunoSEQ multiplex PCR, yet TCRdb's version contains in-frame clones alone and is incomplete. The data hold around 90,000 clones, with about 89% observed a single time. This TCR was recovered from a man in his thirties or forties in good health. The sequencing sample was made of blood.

The CDR3, as DNA: TGCAGCGTTGAGGACAGGGAATCTGGAAACACCATATATTTT. Residues: CSVEDRESGNTIYF. This sequence joins TRBV29-1 and TRBJ1-3; 8 nucleotides line up with TRBD1. Germline CDR1 and CDR2: SQVTM and ANQGSEA. Unmatched junction bases numbered 2, after V lost 3 bases and J lost 1 base. This CDR3 has 14 amino acids.